The present entry profiles one T cell receptor (beta chain) with its context. Trimming took off 3 bases at V and 2 bases at J, with 23 bases between the two ends. This CDR3 is built from 18 residues. Germline values: CDR1 MNHEY, CDR2 SMNVEV (reference sequence). This sample is drawn from a study of blood T cell repertoires in COVID-19. Study at large: The samples span acute and convalescent COVID-19 from the United States, Italy and Spain. Sources were T cells, B-cell-depleted T cells, or PBMCs; the material itself was cDNA or gDNA.

Original processing notes: Amplification with reference gene primers provided the estimates of nucleated cell counts. The assay was immunoSEQ multiplex PCR, and TCRdb's table has in-frame clones only and misses some. That table is the source of V, J and clone size, and D and trimming were worked out from the DNA. Here the sample spans 59,000 or so clones, 70% to 75% being singletons. The source material was peripheral blood. This TCR derives from a woman in her forties or fifties with active or convalescent COVID-19. This chain joins TRBV27 and TRBJ2-7, with D tentatively TRBD1 (6 bases). This CDR3 reads CASSFISHLNRGTYEQYF. The CDR3 DNA reads as TGTGCCAGCAGTTTCATCTCACACCTGAATAGGGGGACCTACGAGCAGTACTTC.